This T cell receptor beta chain was recovered during a study of blood T cell repertoires in COVID-19. In the study overall: T cells, B-cell-depleted T cells, or PBMCs provided the cDNA or gDNA that served as material.

Per the original methods: Amplification of reference gene primers was used by the study to estimate nucleated cell counts. Sequenced by immunoSEQ multiplex PCR; TCRdb stores in-frame clones only, minus some. The D gene and trimming were derived from the DNA, and the V and J assignments and clone size from that table. In the table there are approximately 190,000 clones, 86% of which are singletons. V lost 3 bases to trimming and J lost 2 bases, with 2 bases between them. This CDR3 contains 12 residues. Germline V gives CDR1 SGHTA, CDR2 FQGNSA. This receptor was identified in a man aged 80 or over with acute or convalescent COVID-19. The sequenced material came from peripheral blood. This rearrangement joins TRBV7-2 to TRBJ1-5; D not certain. The CDR3 coding sequence is TGTGCCAGCAGCTTCGGCAATCAGCCCCAGCATTTT. This gives the protein CASSFGNQPQHF.